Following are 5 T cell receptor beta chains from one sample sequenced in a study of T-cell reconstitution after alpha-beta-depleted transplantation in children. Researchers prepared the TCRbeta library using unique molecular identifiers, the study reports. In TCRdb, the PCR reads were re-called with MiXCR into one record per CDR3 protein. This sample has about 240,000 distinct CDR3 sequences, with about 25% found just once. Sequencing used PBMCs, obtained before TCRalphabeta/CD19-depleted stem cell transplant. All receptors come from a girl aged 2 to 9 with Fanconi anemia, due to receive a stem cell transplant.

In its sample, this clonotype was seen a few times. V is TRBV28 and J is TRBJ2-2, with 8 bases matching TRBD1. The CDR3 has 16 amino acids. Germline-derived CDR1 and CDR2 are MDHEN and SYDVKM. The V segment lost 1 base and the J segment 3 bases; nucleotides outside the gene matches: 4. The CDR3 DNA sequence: TGTGCCAGCAGTTTATTCAGGGGGCGGGACACCGGGGAGCTGTTTTTT. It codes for CASSLFRGRDTGELFF.

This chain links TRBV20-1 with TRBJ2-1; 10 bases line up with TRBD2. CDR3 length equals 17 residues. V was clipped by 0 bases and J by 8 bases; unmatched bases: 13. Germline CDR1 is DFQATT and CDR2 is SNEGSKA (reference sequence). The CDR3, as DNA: TGCAGTGCTAGAGATTGGGGAGCGGGAGGGCGTAGGGATGAGCAGTTCTTC. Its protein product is CSARDWGAGGRRDEQFF.

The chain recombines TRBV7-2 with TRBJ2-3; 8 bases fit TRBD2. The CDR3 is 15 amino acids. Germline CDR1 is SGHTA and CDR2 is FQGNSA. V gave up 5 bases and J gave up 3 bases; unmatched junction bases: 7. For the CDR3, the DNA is TGTGCCAGCAGCCTCGGGGGGGCGGGGACAGATACGCAGTATTTT. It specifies CASSLGGAGTDTQYF. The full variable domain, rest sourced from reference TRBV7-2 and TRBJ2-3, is GAGVSQSPSNKVTEKGKDVELRCDPISGHTALYWYRQSLGQGLEFLIYFQGNSAPDKSGLPSDRFSAERTGGSVSTLTIQRTQQEDSAVYLCASSLGGAGTDTQYFGPGTRLTVL.

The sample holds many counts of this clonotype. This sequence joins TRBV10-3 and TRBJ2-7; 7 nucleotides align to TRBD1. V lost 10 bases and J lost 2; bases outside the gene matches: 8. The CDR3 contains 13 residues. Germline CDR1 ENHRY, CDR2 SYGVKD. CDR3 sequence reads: CASQEGQPYEQYF. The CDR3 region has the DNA TGTGCCAGCCAAGAGGGACAGCCCTACGAGCAGTACTTC.

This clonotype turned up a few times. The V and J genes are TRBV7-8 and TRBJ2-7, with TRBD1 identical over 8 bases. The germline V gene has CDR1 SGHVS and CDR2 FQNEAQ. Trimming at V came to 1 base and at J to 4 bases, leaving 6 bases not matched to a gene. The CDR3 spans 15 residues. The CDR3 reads CASSLDLDRVYEQYF. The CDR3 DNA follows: TGTGCCAGCAGCTTAGACCTGGACAGGGTGTACGAGCAGTACTTC.